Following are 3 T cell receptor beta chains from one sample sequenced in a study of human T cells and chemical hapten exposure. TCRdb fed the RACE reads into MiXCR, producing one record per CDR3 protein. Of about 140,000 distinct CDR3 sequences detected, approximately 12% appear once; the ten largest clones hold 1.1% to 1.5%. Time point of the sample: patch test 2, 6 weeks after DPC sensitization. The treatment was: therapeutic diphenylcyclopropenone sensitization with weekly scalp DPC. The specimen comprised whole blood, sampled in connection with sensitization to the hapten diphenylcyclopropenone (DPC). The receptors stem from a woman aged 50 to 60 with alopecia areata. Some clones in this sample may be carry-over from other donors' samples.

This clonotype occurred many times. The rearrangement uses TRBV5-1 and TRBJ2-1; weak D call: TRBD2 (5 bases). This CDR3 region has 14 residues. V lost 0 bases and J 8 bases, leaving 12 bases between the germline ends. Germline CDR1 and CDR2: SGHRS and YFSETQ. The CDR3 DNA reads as TGCGCCAGCAGCTTGGTATCGGGGTTTGATGAGCAGTTCTTC. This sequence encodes CASSLVSGFDEQFF.

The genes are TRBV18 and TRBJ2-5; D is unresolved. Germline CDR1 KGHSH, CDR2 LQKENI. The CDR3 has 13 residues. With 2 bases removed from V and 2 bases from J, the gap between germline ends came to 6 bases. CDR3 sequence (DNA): TGTGCCAGCTCACCAGTCCTTCAAGAGACCCAGTACTTC. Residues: CASSPVLQETQYF.

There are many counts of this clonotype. The CDR3 sequence: CASSRRDRDTDTQYF. The CDR3 DNA sequence: TGTGCCAGCAGCCGAAGGGACAGGGACACAGATACGCAGTATTTT. The chain couples TRBV4-2 to TRBJ2-3; TRBD1 matches at 9 bases. The V segment lost 4 bases and the J segment 2 bases; nucleotides outside the gene matches: 4. The CDR3 totals 15 residues. Germline V gives CDR1 LGHNA, CDR2 YNFKEQ.